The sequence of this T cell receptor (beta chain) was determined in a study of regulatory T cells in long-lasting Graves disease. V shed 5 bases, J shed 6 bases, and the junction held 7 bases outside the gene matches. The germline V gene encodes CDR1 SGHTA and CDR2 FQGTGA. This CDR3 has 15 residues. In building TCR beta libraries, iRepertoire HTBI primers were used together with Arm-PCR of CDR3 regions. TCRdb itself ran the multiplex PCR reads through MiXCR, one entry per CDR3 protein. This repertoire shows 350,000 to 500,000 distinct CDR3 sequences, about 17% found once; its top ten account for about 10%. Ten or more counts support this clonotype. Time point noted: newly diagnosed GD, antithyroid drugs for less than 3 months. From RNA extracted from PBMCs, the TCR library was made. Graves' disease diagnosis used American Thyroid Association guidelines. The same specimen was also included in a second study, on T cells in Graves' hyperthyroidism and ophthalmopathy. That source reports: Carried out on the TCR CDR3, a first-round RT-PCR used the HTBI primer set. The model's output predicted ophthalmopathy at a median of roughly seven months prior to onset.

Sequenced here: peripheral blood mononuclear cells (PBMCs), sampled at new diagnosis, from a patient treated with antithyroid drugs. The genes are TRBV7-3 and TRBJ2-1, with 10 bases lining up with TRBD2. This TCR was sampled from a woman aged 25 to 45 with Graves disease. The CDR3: CASSPSSGGSNEQFF. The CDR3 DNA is TGTGCCAGCAGCCCGTCTAGCGGGGGTAGCAATGAGCAGTTCTTC.